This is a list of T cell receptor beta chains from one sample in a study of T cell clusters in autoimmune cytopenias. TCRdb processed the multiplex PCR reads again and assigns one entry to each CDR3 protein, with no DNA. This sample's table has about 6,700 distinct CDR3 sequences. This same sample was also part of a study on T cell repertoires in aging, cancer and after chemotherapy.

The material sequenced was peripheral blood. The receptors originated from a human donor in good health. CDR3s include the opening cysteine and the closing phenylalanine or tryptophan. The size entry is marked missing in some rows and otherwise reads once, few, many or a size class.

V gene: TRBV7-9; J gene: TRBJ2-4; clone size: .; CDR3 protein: CASSPRGAIQYF
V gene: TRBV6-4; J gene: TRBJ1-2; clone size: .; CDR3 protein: CASSDLGGDYGYTF
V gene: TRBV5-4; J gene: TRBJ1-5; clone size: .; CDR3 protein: CASSLGGTLNQPQHF
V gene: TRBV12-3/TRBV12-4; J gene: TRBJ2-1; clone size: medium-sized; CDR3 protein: CASSLLAGGTYNEQFF
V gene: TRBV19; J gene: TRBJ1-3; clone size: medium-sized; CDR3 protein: CASRSQGASSGNTIYF
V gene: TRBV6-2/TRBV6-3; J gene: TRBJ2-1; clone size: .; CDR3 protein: CASRGLAGGNEQFF
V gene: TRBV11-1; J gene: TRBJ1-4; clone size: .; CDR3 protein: CASTNPPGSTNEKLFF
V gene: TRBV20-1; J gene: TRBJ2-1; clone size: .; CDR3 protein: CSARDWGRGGSYNEQFF
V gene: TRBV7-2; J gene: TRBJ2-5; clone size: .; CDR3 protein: CASSSRPATSGSVVTQYF
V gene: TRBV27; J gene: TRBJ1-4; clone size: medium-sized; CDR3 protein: CASSLSTGGREKLFF
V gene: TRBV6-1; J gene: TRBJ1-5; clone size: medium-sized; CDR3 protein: CASSEGQTNQPQHF
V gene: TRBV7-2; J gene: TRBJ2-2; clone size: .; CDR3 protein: CASSFIGEQNTGELFF
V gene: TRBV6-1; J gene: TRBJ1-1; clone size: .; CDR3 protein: CASSAGALNTEAFF
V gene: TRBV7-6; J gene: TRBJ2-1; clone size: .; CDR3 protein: CASSQDLAGGYNEQFF
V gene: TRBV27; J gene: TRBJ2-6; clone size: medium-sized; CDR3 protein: CASRVRGFGANVLTF
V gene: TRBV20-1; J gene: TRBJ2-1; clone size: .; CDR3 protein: CSASLLGQTEQFF
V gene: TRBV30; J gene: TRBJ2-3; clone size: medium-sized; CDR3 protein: CAWIKAGGTSTDTQYF
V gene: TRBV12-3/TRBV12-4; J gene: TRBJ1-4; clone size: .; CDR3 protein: CASTHGGRTNEKLFF
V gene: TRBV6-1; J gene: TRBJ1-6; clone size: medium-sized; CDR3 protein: CASSETGNSPLHF
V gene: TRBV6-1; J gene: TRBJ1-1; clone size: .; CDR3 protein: CASSFRTVGDTEAFF
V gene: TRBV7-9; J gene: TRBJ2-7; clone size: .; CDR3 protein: CASSLVPTGGYEQYF
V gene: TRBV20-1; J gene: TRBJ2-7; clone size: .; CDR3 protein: CSARASGRHEQYF
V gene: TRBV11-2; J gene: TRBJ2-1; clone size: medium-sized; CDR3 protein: CASSLSGGANEQFF
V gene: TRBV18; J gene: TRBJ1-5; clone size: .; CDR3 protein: CASSPPNQPQHF
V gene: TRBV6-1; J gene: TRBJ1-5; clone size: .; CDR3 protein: CATALAVGGHQPQHF
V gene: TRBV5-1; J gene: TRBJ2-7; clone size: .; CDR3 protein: CASSTSAGGSEQYF
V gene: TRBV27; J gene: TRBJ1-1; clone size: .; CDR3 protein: CASSFGIQNTEAFF
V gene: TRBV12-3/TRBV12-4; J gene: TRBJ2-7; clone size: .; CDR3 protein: CASSSGTRGYEQYF